The 27 T cell receptor beta chains reported below all come from one sample, sequenced in a study of CD8+CD57+ T cells in acquired aplastic anemia. The template used for profiling TCR beta VDJ and CDR3 was genomic DNA. MiXCR was run by TCRdb on the reads, yielding one entry per CDR3 protein. The profile shows some 130,000 distinct CDR3 sequences, 35% to 50% of them singletons. Sequencing input: sorted CD4+, CD8+, or CD8+CD57+ T cells (not recorded which) from PBMCs. Receptors were obtained from a human donor in good health, serving as a control.

A remark on this clonotype: This may arise from a read error, as a much more abundant clone is one base away. The chain recombines TRBV20-1 with TRBJ2-1, with 7 bases lining up with TRBD1. CDR1 and CDR2 (germline): DFQATT, SNEGSKA (reference sequence). The ends lost 4 bases at V and 7 bases at J; junction bases unmatched: 16. This CDR3 spans 16 amino acids. DNA for the CDR3: TGCAGTGCTATCCCCCGCGACAGGGAAGTGAGTAATGAGCAGTTCTTC. Its translation is CSAIPRDREVSNEQFF.

The chain employs TRBV20-1 and TRBJ1-5, with D maybe TRBD1 (6 bases). V gave up 5 bases and J gave up 3 bases, with 17 bases separating them. The CDR3 has 15 residues. CDR1 and CDR2 from the germline V gene are DFQATT and SNEGSKA (reference sequence). DNA for the CDR3: TGCAGTGCTCCCCCACCGGAGGGGGTCAATCAGCCCCAGCATTTT. Translating gives CSAPPPEGVNQPQHF.

This clonotype was counted at least ten times. The chain has TRBV24-1 and TRBJ1-1; possible D gene TRBD1, 5 bases. This CDR3 spans 16 amino acids. V was clipped by 4 bases and J by 1 base, with 15 bases between them. The germline V gene encodes CDR1 KGHDR and CDR2 SFDVKD. The CDR3 is CATSEPPGRGNTEAFF. The CDR3 coding sequence is TGTGCCACCAGTGAGCCACCGGGACGGGGGAACACTGAAGCTTTCTTT.

The chain has TRBV12-3 or TRBV12-4 and TRBJ1-2, with D uncertain. V lost 6 bases and J 1 base, leaving 9 bases between the germline ends. The CDR3 extends over 13 amino acids. CDR3 in DNA: TGTGCCAGCAGGAGGCGGATTAACTATGGCTACACCTTC. This translates into CASRRRINYGYTF.

This clonotype has more than one count but fewer than ten. J is TRBJ2-7 and V is TRBV30; 7 positions agree with TRBD1. Per germline, CDR1 GTSNPN and CDR2 SVGIG (reference sequence). V shed 0 bases and J 2 bases; nucleotides not matched to a gene: 7. The length of the CDR3 is 15 residues. CDR3 nucleotide sequence: TGTGCCTGGAGTGTAGGGGACAGTCGTCCCTACGAGCAGTACTTC. Its protein product is CAWSVGDSRPYEQYF.

This clonotype was found many times. The V and J genes are TRBV18 and TRBJ2-5; D remains ambiguous. From germline, CDR1 is KGHSH and CDR2 LQKENI. The CDR3 is made up of 11 amino acids. Trimming shortened V by 5 bases and J by 5 bases, and 6 bases separated the two germline ends. CDR3 sequence reads: CASSGMETQYF. The CDR3 nucleotides read TGTGCCAGCTCAGGAATGGAGACCCAGTACTTC.

Many counts were recorded for this clonotype. The V call is TRBV5-4, the J call TRBJ2-7; D perhaps matches TRBD2 (6 bases). Germline loops: CDR1 SGHNT, CDR2 YYREEE (reference sequence). With 0 bases removed from V and 0 bases from J, the gap between germline ends came to 10 bases. This CDR3 has 15 amino acids. The DNA of the CDR3 is TGTGCCAGCAGCTTGGGCGGGACCATCTCCTACGAGCAGTACTTC. This gives the protein CASSLGGTISYEQYF.

The chain employs TRBV18 and TRBJ2-7, with D tentatively TRBD2 (5 bases). The V end was cut by 5 bases, the J end by 7 bases, with 39 bases between. Germline V CDR1 and CDR2: KGHSH, LQKENI. The CDR3 has 21 amino acids. The CDR3 is CASSSRAGSPASLREPTEQYF. The CDR3 bases are TGTGCCAGCTCATCGCGGGCTGGGTCGCCGGCATCGCTGAGAGAGCCTACGGAGCAGTACTTC.

The chain carries TRBV6-1 and TRBJ2-1, with 8 bases matching TRBD2. Germline assignment: CDR1 MNHNS and CDR2 SASEGT. V lost 4 bases and J lost 5; bases outside the gene matches: 7. CDR3 length: 15 amino acids. The CDR3 bases are TGTGCCAGCAGTGCCGGACTAGCCGATCACAATGAGCAGTTCTTC. It specifies CASSAGLADHNEQFF.

This clonotype has a count of ten or more. The rearrangement uses TRBV2 and TRBJ2-5; tentative D call: TRBD1 (6 bases). From germline, CDR1 is SNHLY and CDR2 FYNNEI. Trimming took off 4 bases at V and 1 base at J, with 16 bases between the two ends. The CDR3 loop spans 16 amino acids. Here the CDR3 DNA reads TGTGCCAGCAGTGGTAGGGTGGGGGCCCTCCAAGAGACCCAGTACTTC. This translates into CASSGRVGALQETQYF.

This clonotype was counted at least ten times. V is TRBV20-1 and J is TRBJ1-5, with D uncertain. Between the trimmed V and J ends, which lost 5 bases and 6 bases, there was a span of 20 bases. This CDR3 contains 15 residues. Germline V gene sequence: CDR1 DFQATT, CDR2 SNEGSKA (reference sequence). The CDR3 DNA reads as TGCAGTGCTCAACACGGAGTGAGTTTGAGTCAGCCCCAGCATTTT. Its protein is CSAQHGVSLSQPQHF.

The chain links TRBV19 to TRBJ1-3; the D gene is possibly TRBD1 (5 bases). The germline V gene encodes CDR1 LNHDA and CDR2 SQIVND (reference sequence). V lost 5 bases, J lost 0 bases, and 11 bases lay in between. CDR3 size: 15 residues. CDR3 amino acids: CASSWDRDSGNTIYF. The DNA for the CDR3 is TGTGCCAGTAGTTGGGACCGCGACTCTGGAAACACCATATATTTT.

The rearrangement links TRBV2 to TRBJ1-2; no clear D. This CDR3 spans 13 amino acids. Germline V gene lookup returns CDR1 SNHLY and CDR2 FYNNEI. V dropped 2 bases and J dropped 4 bases, with 8 bases sitting between them. In nucleotides, the CDR3 is TGTGCCAGCAGTGAAAGGGAGACCTATGGCTACACCTTC. Its protein product is CASSERETYGYTF.

Many counts were recorded for this clonotype. The CDR3 DNA reads as TGCGCCACAAACCTGGACAGTACTTATGGCTACACCTTC. It codes for CATNLDSTYGYTF. This chain uses TRBV10-1 with TRBJ1-2; D possibly corresponds to TRBD1 (6 bases). The CDR3 length is 13 residues. V was clipped by 10 bases and J by 5 bases, with 17 bases between them. Germline V gene sequence: CDR1 WNHNN, CDR2 SYGVQD (reference sequence).

The chain couples TRBV25-1 to TRBJ1-6, with 9 bases lining up with TRBD1. The CDR3 is 16 amino acids. J lost 6 bases, V lost 1 base, and 4 bases had no gene match. Germline lookup yields CDR1 MGHDK and CDR2 SYGVNS. The chain's CDR3 is CASSEFAGQGNSPLHF. CDR3 coding DNA: TGTGCCAGCAGTGAATTCGCGGGACAGGGTAATTCACCCCTCCACTTT.

This clonotype has at least ten counts. The rearrangement uses TRBV24-1 and TRBJ1-2; 7 positions match TRBD1. V dropped 3 bases and J dropped 7; count of bases not matched to a gene: 10. Germline values: CDR1 KGHDR, CDR2 SFDVKD. The CDR3 is made up of 15 amino acids. The CDR3 loop reads CATSDRDREEGGYTF. The CDR3 region has the DNA TGTGCCACCAGTGATCGAGACAGGGAGGAGGGTGGCTACACCTTC.

The chain links TRBV15 to TRBJ2-3, with D unclear. This CDR3 comprises 15 residues. Germline V gives CDR1 LNHNV, CDR2 YYDKDF (reference sequence). Trimming left V 0 bases short and J 2 bases short, with 9 bases between. The CDR3 reads CATSRDKQPTDTQYF. CDR3 DNA: TGTGCCACCAGCAGAGATAAGCAGCCCACAGATACGCAGTATTTT. Based on the CDR3 plus reference TRBV15 and TRBJ2-3, the full variable domain is DAMVIQNPRYQVTQFGKPVTLSCSQTLNHNVMYWYQQKSSQAPKLLFHYYDKDFNNEADTPDNFQSRRPNTSFCFLDIRSPGLGDTAMYLCATSRDKQPTDTQYFGPGTRLTVL.

The V gene is TRBV4-2, the J gene TRBJ2-2; D is unresolved. The germline CDR1 and CDR2 sequences are LGHNA and YNFKEQ. This CDR3 has 17 residues. The V end lost 6 bases, the J end lost 2 bases, and 19 bases lay between the germline ends. CDR3 coding DNA: TGTGCCAGCAGGCCAAGCACGGGTCGACCTAACACCGGGGAGCTGTTTTTT. This sequence encodes CASRPSTGRPNTGELFF.

As to this clonotype: This could be a read error, since a much larger clone is one nucleotide away. The V call is TRBV20-1, the J call TRBJ2-4; TRBD2 is a possible D gene (5 bases). Germline CDR1 reads DFQATT; CDR2 reads SNEGSKA (reference sequence). This CDR3 is 16 amino acids long. As DNA, the CDR3 is TGCAGTGCCGCTTCAGCAGGAGATCTAGCCAAAAACATTCGGTACTTC. Translating it yields CSAASAGDLAKNIRYF.

The chain uses TRBV14 and TRBJ1-1, with D unresolved. This CDR3 spans 13 amino acids. Trimming removed 2 bases from V and 8 bases from J, with 12 bases in between. Germline loops: CDR1 SGHDN, CDR2 FVKESK. The CDR3 DNA reads TGTGCCAGCAGCCAATCCCGGAAGACAGAAGCTTTCTTT. Translated: CASSQSRKTEAFF.

The V and J genes are TRBV19 and TRBJ2-7; D is perhaps TRBD2 (7 bases). The CDR3 extends over 14 amino acids. Per the germline V gene, CDR1 is LNHDA and CDR2 is SQIVND (reference sequence). The V and J ends lost 4 bases and 1 base respectively, with 11 bases between them. The CDR3 DNA reads TGTGCCAGTAGTACGGGGGGCAGTTCCTACGAGCAGTACTTC. Its protein is CASSTGGSSYEQYF.

This clonotype has at least ten counts. The CDR3 sequence is CATSDSPGTSGRYEQYF. The CDR3 DNA follows: TGTGCCACCAGTGACTCACCCGGGACTAGCGGGAGGTACGAGCAGTACTTC. The genes are TRBV24-1 and TRBJ2-7; 15 nucleotides match TRBD2. V gave up 4 bases and J gave up 4 bases; unmatched junction bases: 7. The CDR3 contains 17 residues. CDR1 and CDR2 (germline): KGHDR, SFDVKD.

The CDR3 is CASSLGANNSPLHF. DNA of the CDR3: TGTGCCAGCAGCTTAGGGGCAAATAATTCACCCCTCCACTTT. The chain has TRBV11-2 and TRBJ1-6; D is unresolved. The V gene's germline CDR1 is SGHAT and CDR2 FQNNGV. This CDR3 has 14 amino acids. Trimming pared 1 base from V and 5 bases from J, leaving 6 bases between.

The CDR3 is CASSRNNSPLHF. The CDR3 DNA sequence: TGTGCCAGCAGTCGTAATAATTCACCCCTCCACTTT. The chain employs TRBV6-2 or TRBV6-3 and TRBJ1-6, with D unclear. The CDR3 covers 12 residues. Germline CDR1 and CDR2: MNHEY and SVGEGT. Trimming cost V 5 bases and J 5 bases, with 4 bases left between them.

In this sample, this clonotype turned up once. The chain carries TRBV27 and TRBJ2-5, with a possible D match to TRBD1 (5 bases). The CDR3 has 13 amino acids. Trimming removed 10 bases from V and 7 bases from J, with 19 bases in between. Germline V gene lookup returns CDR1 MNHEY and CDR2 SMNVEV (reference sequence). In DNA form, the CDR3 reads TGTGCCACCTCCCGGACACCCCGGCTGACCCAGTACTTC. Translation gives CATSRTPRLTQYF.

There are a few counts of this clonotype. One end of the junction does not line up with germline, which may come from a read error. This sequence joins TRBV7-9 and TRBJ2-3; 8 nucleotides line up with TRBD2. CDR3 size: 15 residues. Looked up from germline, CDR1 is SEHNR and CDR2 is FQNEAQ (reference sequence). This CDR3 is CASGLGAGDTDAQYF. DNA of the CDR3: TGTGCCAGCGGGCTCGGAGCGGGAGACACAGATGCGCAGTATTTT.

The chain employs TRBV9 and TRBJ2-1; 13 positions agree with TRBD2. The CDR3 has 14 amino acids. The germline CDR1 and CDR2 sequences are SGDLS and YYNGEE. With 6 bases clipped from V and 6 bases from J, the junction kept 3 bases outside the gene matches. CDR3 nucleotides: TGTGCCAGCACCACTAGCGGGAGGGGCAATGAGCAGTTCTTC. Residues: CASTTSGRGNEQFF.